The T cell receptor beta chain under discussion was sequenced for a study of shared clonotypes between healthy human individuals. The CDR3 extends over 14 amino acids. Germline V gene lookup returns CDR1 SGHDN and CDR2 FVKESK. V trimming: 2 bases; J trimming: 4 bases; junction bases outside the gene matches: 2. Note on this clone: Its antigen is not known.

Study-wide results and limits: Deeper or shallower sequencing was expected to change how clonotypes are shared among donors.

Original processing notes: From ImmunoSEQ came sequences covering only the junction and carrying no quality scores, so filtering differed. Only in-frame clones appear in the TCRdb table, and some are missing; sequencing was by immunoSEQ multiplex PCR. The DNA was the basis for D and trimming; V, J and clone size are from that table. The sample records roughly 2,500,000 clones, more than 85% being singletons. The V and J genes are TRBV14 and TRBJ2-3; TRBD1 matches 8 bases. The specimen was naive CD4+ T cells from PBMCs. Indicated subset: CD45RA+ positively selected. The receptor comes from a man between 18 and 35 years old in good health. Some clones in this sample may be carry-over from other donors' samples. The CDR3 region is CASSQNRGSDTQYF. The CDR3 DNA is TGTGCCAGCAGCCAAAACAGGGGGTCAGATACGCAGTATTTT.